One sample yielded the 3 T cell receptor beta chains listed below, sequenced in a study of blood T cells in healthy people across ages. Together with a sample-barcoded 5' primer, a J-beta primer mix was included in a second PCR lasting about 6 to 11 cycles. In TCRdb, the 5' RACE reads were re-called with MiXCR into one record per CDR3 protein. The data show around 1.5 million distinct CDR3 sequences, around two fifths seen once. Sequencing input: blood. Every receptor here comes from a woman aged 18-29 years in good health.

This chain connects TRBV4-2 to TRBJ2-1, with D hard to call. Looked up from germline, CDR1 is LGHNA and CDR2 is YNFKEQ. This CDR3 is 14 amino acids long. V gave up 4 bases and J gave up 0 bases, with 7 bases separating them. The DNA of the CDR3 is TGTGCCAGCAGCCCCAAGGACTCCTACAATGAGCAGTTCTTC. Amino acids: CASSPKDSYNEQFF.

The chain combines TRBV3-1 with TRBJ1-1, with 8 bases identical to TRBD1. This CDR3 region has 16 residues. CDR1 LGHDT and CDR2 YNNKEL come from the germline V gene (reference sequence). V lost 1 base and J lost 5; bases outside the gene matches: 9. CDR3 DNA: TGTGCCAGCAGCCAAGGTGGACAGGGAGGAATTACTGAAGCTTTCTTT. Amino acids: CASSQGGQGGITEAFF.

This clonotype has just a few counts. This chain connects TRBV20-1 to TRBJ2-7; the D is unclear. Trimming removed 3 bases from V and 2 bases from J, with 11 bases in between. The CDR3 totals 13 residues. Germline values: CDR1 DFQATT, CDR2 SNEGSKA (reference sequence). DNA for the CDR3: TGCAGTGCTAGCCCAGCGATTACCTACGAGCAGTACTTC. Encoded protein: CSASPAITYEQYF.